A selection of T cell receptor beta chains follows, all from one sample in a study of cytomegalovirus exposure and HLA in healthy donors. Here immunoSEQ multiplex PCR was the method, and the copy in TCRdb shows in-frame clones only, minus some. The data show 130,000 or so clones, roughly 9.6% seen once. Sequencing was done on a sample of PBMCs. Receptors originate from a middle-aged woman in good health and CMV-seropositive. Both conserved end residues are part of each CDR3. D genes are given only for firm matches. Clone size is not always given. Where it is, it says once, few, many or a class for expanded clones.

cdr3_length clone_size j_call v_call d_call cdr3_aa cdr3_nt
14 few TRBJ2-1 TRBV25-1 TRBD2 CASSRAGVGYEQFF TGTGCCAGCAGTAGAGCGGGGGTGGGCTATGAGCAGTTCTTC
12 few TRBJ2-7 TRBV29-1 TRBD2 CSVDRGGGEQYF TGCAGCGTTGACCGCGGGGGGGGTGAGCAGTACTTC
15 - TRBJ1-1 TRBV11-3 TRBD1 CASSLARDSLTEAFF TGTGCCAGCAGCTTAGCGAGGGACAGCCTGACTGAAGCTTTCTTT
15 - TRBJ2-7 TRBV9 TRBD1 CASSVGQGLVYEQYF TGTGCCAGCAGCGTAGGACAGGGGCTGGTGTACGAGCAGTACTTC
14 - TRBJ1-6 TRBV6-5 - CTSSYSTVNSPLHF TGTACCAGCAGTTACTCGACAGTTAATTCACCCCTCCACTTT
12 few TRBJ1-3 TRBV7-9 - CAGALPGNTIYF TGTGCCGGGGCGCTTCCTGGAAACACCATATATTTT
13 few TRBJ2-5 TRBV6-5 - CASRLQGSETQYF TGTGCCAGCAGGCTACAGGGTTCAGAGACCCAGTACTTC
13 few TRBJ1-2 TRBV7-9 - CASKMDINYGYTF TGTGCCAGCAAGATGGACATAAACTATGGCTACACCTTC
15 - TRBJ1-2 TRBV12-5 TRBD1 CASGLTGQGFWGYTF TGTGCTAGTGGTTTGACGGGACAGGGATTTTGGGGCTACACCTTC
14 - TRBJ2-5 TRBV5-1 - CASSRNGLQETQYF TGCGCCAGCAGCCGAAACGGTCTCCAAGAGACCCAGTACTTC
15 - TRBJ1-1 TRBV19 TRBD1 CASTRTGGFNAEAFF TGTGCCAGTACCCGGACAGGGGGATTCAACGCTGAAGCTTTCTTT
13 few TRBJ2-7 TRBV6-1 TRBD1 CASHRDRYYEQYF TGTGCCAGTCACCGGGACAGGTACTACGAGCAGTACTTC
14 - TRBJ2-3 TRBV19 - CASSGGFRTDTQYF TGTGCCAGTAGTGGCGGGTTTAGGACAGATACGCAGTATTTT
14 - TRBJ2-2 TRBV5-5 - CASSLVGVPGELFF TGTGCCAGCAGCTTGGTAGGGGTGCCCGGGGAGCTGTTTTTT
13 few TRBJ2-1 TRBV7-2 TRBD2 CASKDSGGAAKFF TGTGCCAGCAAGGATAGCGGGGGGGCCGCAAAGTTCTTC
16 few TRBJ1-1 TRBV4-1 - CASSQEGAVGWTEAFF TGCGCCAGCAGCCAAGAAGGGGCCGTAGGTTGGACTGAAGCTTTCTTT
19 - TRBJ2-7 TRBV2 TRBD1 CASSEYSFFRDRSSYEQYF TGTGCCAGCAGTGAATATAGTTTCTTCCGGGACAGGAGCTCCTACGAGCAGTACTTC
16 - TRBJ2-1 TRBV7-2 - CASSVGLASRYNEQFF TGTGCCAGCAGCGTAGGATTAGCCTCACGGTACAATGAGCAGTTCTTC
17 - TRBJ2-7 TRBV27 TRBD2 CASSLGSGGLNHYEQYF TGTGCCAGCAGTTTAGGTAGCGGGGGGCTTAACCATTACGAGCAGTACTTC
12 - TRBJ1-2 TRBV29-1 - CSVVQSHYGYTF TGCAGCGTCGTGCAGTCCCACTATGGCTACACCTTC
13 - TRBJ2-7 TRBV7-2 TRBD1 CASSSGQTYEQYF TGTGCCAGCAGCTCGGGACAGACCTACGAGCAGTACTTC
16 - TRBJ2-2 TRBV4-2 - CASSQVVGGDTGELFF TGTGCCAGCAGCCAAGTCGTAGGGGGTGACACCGGGGAGCTGTTTTTT
13 - TRBJ1-1 TRBV6-6 - CASSLEGETEAFF TGTGCCAGCAGCCTGGAAGGGGAAACTGAAGCTTTCTTT
14 - TRBJ1-2 TRBV9 - CASSVGEQFYGYTF TGTGCCAGCAGCGTCGGCGAACAGTTCTATGGCTACACCTTC
14 few TRBJ1-2 TRBV9 - CASSVAPGDSGYTF TGTGCCAGCAGCGTAGCTCCGGGCGACAGTGGCTACACCTTC
13 - TRBJ2-6 TRBV5-6 - CASMRLGANVLTF TGTGCCAGCATGAGGCTTGGGGCCAACGTCCTGACTTTC
16 few TRBJ1-5 TRBV7-2 - CASSHYGTTGNQPQHF TGTGCCAGCAGCCACTACGGAACCACGGGGAATCAGCCCCAGCATTTT
15 few TRBJ2-7 TRBV13 TRBD2 CASSLRGGGPYEQYF TGTGCCAGCAGCTTACGTGGGGGGGGACCCTACGAGCAGTACTTC
15 few TRBJ1-1 TRBV6-1 - CASSEEVEASTEAFF TGTGCCAGCAGTGAAGAGGTGGAAGCGAGCACTGAAGCTTTCTTT
15 - TRBJ2-1 TRBV29-1 TRBD1 CSVEDRTGGWYEQFF TGCAGCGTTGAAGACCGGACAGGGGGTTGGTATGAGCAGTTCTTC
16 - TRBJ1-5 TRBV10-3 - CAISDAGGGGNQPQHF TGTGCCATCAGTGATGCGGGGGGGGGCGGCAATCAGCCCCAGCATTTT
16 few TRBJ2-5 TRBV5-1 TRBD2 CASSWGTSGGEETQYF TGCGCCAGCAGCTGGGGGACTAGCGGGGGCGAAGAGACCCAGTACTTC
15 few TRBJ1-1 TRBV27 - CASSYTIGGRAEAFF TGTGCCAGCAGTTACACCATCGGAGGGAGAGCTGAAGCTTTCTTT
14 - TRBJ1-1 TRBV6-1 TRBD1 CASTTQGVGTEAFF TGTGCCAGCACCACACAGGGGGTTGGAACTGAAGCTTTCTTT
14 - TRBJ1-5 TRBV27 - CASSLRKEVKPQHF TGTGCCAGCAGTTTGAGAAAGGAGGTGAAGCCCCAGCATTTT
13 few TRBJ2-1 TRBV6-5 - CASSYSSGYEQFF TGTGCCAGCAGTTACTCGAGCGGGTATGAGCAGTTCTTC
11 few TRBJ1-2 TRBV20-1 - CSAGDLGGYTF TGCAGTGCTGGTGACCTGGGCGGCTACACCTTC
16 - TRBJ2-7 TRBV6-7 TRBD1 CASSYRDRGRTYEQYF TGTGCCAGCAGTTACCGAGACAGGGGCCGTACCTACGAGCAGTACTTC
14 few TRBJ2-3 TRBV6-5 TRBD1 CASSWTGPTDTQYF TGTGCCAGCAGTTGGACAGGACCCACAGATACGCAGTATTTT
15 - TRBJ1-5 TRBV10-3 TRBD1 CAIGKSGGRDQPQHF TGTGCCATCGGGAAATCAGGGGGCAGGGATCAGCCCCAGCATTTT
14 - TRBJ1-2 TRBV7-9 TRBD1 CASSQPDRGYGYTF TGTGCCAGCAGCCAACCGGACAGGGGTTATGGCTACACCTTC
16 - TRBJ2-7 TRBV7-2 TRBD2 CASSLAAGGGFYEQYF TGTGCCAGCAGCTTAGCGGCGGGGGGCGGCTTTTACGAGCAGTACTTC
15 - TRBJ2-1 TRBV6-1 - CASSENNHLWNEQFF TGTGCCAGCAGTGAGAACAACCACCTCTGGAATGAGCAGTTCTTC
18 - TRBJ2-3 TRBV4-1 TRBD2 CASSQKIPRGGGTDTQYF TGCGCCAGCAGCCAAAAAATCCCCCGGGGGGGCGGCACAGATACGCAGTATTTT
14 few TRBJ2-5 TRBV5-1 TRBD1 CATNNGQGEKTQYF TGCGCCACCAACAACGGACAGGGGGAGAAGACCCAGTACTTC
15 - TRBJ2-7 TRBV6-6 - CASRTAGTSSYEQYF TGTGCCAGCCGGACCGCGGGGACGAGCTCCTACGAGCAGTACTTC
15 - TRBJ1-1 TRBV10-3 TRBD1 CAISDFDRGRTEAFF TGTGCCATCAGTGACTTCGACAGGGGACGTACTGAAGCTTTCTTT
15 - TRBJ2-7 TRBV2 - CASSALRRGIYEQYF TGTGCCAGCAGTGCTCTAAGGAGGGGCATCTACGAGCAGTACTTC
15 - TRBJ2-7 TRBV10-3 - CAISVDGGQTYEQYF TGTGCCATCAGCGTTGACGGGGGACAGACCTACGAGCAGTACTTC
14 - TRBJ2-7 TRBV5-4 TRBD2 CASSSWEGSYEQYF TGTGCCAGCAGCTCTTGGGAGGGCTCCTACGAGCAGTACTTC